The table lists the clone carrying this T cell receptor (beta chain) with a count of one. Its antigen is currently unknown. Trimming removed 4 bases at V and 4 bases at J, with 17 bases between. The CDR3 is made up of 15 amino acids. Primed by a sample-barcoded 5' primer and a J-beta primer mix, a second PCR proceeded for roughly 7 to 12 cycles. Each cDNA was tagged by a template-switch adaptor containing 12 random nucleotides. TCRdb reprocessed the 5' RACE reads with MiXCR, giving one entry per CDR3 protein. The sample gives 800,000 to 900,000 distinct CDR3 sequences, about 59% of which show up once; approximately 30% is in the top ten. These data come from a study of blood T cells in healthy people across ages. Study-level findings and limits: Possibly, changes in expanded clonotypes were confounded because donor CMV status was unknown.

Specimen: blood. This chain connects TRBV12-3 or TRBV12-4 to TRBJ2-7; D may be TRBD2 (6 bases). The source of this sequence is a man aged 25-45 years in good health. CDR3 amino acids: CASSSGGTSGYEQYF. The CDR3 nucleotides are TGTGCCAGCAGTTCCGGCGGGACCTCCGGGTACGAGCAGTACTTC.